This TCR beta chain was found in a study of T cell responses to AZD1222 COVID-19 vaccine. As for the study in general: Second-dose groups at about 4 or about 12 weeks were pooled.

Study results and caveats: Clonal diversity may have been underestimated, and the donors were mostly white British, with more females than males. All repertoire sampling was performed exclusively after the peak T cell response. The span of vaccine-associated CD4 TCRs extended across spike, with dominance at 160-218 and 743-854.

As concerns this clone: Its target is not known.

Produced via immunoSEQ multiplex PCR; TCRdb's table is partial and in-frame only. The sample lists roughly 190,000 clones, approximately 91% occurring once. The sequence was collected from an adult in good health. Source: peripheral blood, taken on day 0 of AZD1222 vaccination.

The CDR3 region is CASSSRTSGRETQYF. The CDR3 nucleotides are TGTGCCAGCAGCTCGAGGACTAGCGGGAGAGAGACCCAGTACTTC. The rearrangement uses TRBV5-5 and TRBJ2-5; 13 bases are a match to TRBD2. This CDR3 is built from 15 residues. V lost 3 bases and J lost 4; bases outside the gene matches: 3. The germline CDR1 and CDR2 sequences are SGHKS and YYEKEE (reference sequence).